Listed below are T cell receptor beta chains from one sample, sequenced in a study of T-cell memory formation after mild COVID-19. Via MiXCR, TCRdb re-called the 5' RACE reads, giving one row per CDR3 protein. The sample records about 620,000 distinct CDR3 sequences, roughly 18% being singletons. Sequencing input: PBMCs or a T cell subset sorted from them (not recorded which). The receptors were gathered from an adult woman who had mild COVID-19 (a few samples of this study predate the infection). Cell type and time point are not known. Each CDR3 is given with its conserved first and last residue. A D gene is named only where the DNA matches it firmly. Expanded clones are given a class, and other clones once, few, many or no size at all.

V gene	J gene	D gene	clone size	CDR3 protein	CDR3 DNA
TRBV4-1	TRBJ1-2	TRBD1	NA	CASSQVLKGAGNYGYTF	TGCGCCAGCAGCCAAGTTCTCAAGGGGGCGGGTAACTATGGCTACACCTTC
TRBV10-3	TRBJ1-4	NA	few	CAISEAAGGNEKLFF	TGTGCCATCAGTGAGGCGGCAGGCGGGAATGAAAAACTGTTTTTT
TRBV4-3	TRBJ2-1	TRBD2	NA	CASSQDHLAGGPPEQFF	TGCGCCAGCAGCCAAGACCACCTGGCGGGAGGGCCACCTGAGCAGTTCTTC
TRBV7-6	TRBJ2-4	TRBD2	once	CASSPGRGGLGKNIQYF	TGTGCCAGCAGCCCCGGTCGGGGGGGTTTAGGCAAAAACATTCAGTACTTC
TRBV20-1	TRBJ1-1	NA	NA	CSARDLLSTEAFF	TGCAGTGCGAGGGACTTATTGAGCACTGAAGCTTTCTTT
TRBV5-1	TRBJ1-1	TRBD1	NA	CASSLYGTGFPEAFF	TGCGCCAGCAGCTTGTATGGGACAGGGTTTCCTGAAGCTTTCTTT
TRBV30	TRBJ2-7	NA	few	CAWSFAGQGAYEQYF	TGTGCCTGGAGTTTTGCGGGGCAGGGGGCCTACGAGCAGTACTTC
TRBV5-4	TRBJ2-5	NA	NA	CASSRWGWRDAQETQYF	TGTGCCAGCAGCCGATGGGGGTGGCGGGACGCGCAAGAGACCCAGTACTTC
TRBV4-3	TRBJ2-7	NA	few	CASSQDWTVSSYEQYF	TGCGCCAGCAGCCAAGATTGGACAGTGAGCTCCTACGAGCAGTACTTC
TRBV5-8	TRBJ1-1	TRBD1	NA	CASRRTGSPRNTEAFF	TGTGCCAGCAGGAGGACAGGGAGTCCGAGGAACACTGAAGCTTTCTTT
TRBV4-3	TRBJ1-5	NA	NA	CASSQDRVNQPQHF	TGCGCCAGCAGCCAAGACAGGGTAAATCAGCCCCAGCATTTT
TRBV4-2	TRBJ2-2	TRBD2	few	CASSQAVAGGTGELFF	TGTGCCAGCAGCCAAGCCGTAGCGGGAGGAACCGGGGAGCTGTTTTTT
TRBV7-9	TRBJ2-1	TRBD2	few	CASSSTSGSYEQFF	TGTGCCAGCAGCTCGACTAGCGGGAGTTATGAGCAGTTCTTC
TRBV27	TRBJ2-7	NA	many	CASSWDGALGYEQYF	TGTGCCAGCAGCTGGGACGGAGCCTTAGGCTACGAGCAGTACTTC
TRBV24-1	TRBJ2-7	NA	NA	CATSDLDNLLYF	TGTGCCACCAGTGATTTAGACAATCTACTGTACTTC
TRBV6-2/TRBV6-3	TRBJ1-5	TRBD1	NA	CASSLTGTGGQPQHF	TGTGCCAGCAGTTTAACCGGGACAGGGGGTCAGCCCCAGCATTTT
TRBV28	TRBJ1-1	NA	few	CASSLIGRTEAFF	TGTGCCAGCAGTTTGATTGGGAGAACTGAAGCTTTCTTT
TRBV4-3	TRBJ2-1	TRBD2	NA	CASSQGFSGRVWYNEQFF	TGCGCCAGCAGCCAAGGTTTTAGCGGGAGGGTCTGGTACAATGAGCAGTTCTTC
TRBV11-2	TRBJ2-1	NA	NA	CASSLSGRNFDEQFF	TGTGCCAGCAGCTTAAGTGGTAGGAATTTCGATGAGCAGTTCTTC
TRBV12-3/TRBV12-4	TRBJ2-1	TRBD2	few	CASNGLAGILRNEQFF	TGTGCCAGTAACGGACTAGCGGGAATCCTGCGGAATGAGCAGTTCTTC
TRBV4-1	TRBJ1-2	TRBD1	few	CASSQVQGADYGYTF	TGCGCCAGCAGCCAAGTCCAGGGGGCGGACTATGGCTACACCTTC
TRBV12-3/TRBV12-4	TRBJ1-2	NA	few	CASRAVGSPYYGYTF	TGTGCCAGCAGGGCCGTTGGCAGCCCCTACTATGGCTACACCTTC
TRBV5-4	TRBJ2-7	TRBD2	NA	CASSRAGGEQYF	TGTGCCAGCAGCCGGGCGGGAGGGGAGCAGTACTTC
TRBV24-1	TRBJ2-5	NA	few	CATSQTEGSETQYF	TGTGCCACCTCCCAGACAGAGGGGTCAGAGACCCAGTACTTC
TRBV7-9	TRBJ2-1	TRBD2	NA	CASSLAGTSGTLQFF	TGTGCCAGCAGCTTAGCAGGGACTAGCGGGACCCTCCAGTTCTTC
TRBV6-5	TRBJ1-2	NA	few	CASSTRRQAYGYTF	TGTGCCAGCAGTACCCGAAGACAGGCCTATGGCTACACCTTC
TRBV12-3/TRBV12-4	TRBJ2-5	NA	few	CASSVPGGPETQYF	TGTGCCAGCAGTGTCCCGGGGGGCCCAGAGACCCAGTACTTC
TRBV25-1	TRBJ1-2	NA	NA	CASSEPQGANYGYTF	TGTGCCAGCAGTGAACCACAGGGAGCTAACTATGGCTACACCTTC
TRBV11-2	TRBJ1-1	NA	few	CASSQSYPLQGAAFF	TGTGCCAGCAGCCAAAGCTACCCCCTCCAGGGAGCAGCTTTCTTT
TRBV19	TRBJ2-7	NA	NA	CASSIEAVVSYEQYF	TGTGCCAGTAGTATCGAGGCGGTTGTCTCCTACGAGCAGTACTTC
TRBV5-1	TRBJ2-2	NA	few	CASSSGVRSGELFF	TGCGCCAGCAGCTCAGGGGTCCGATCCGGGGAGCTGTTTTTT
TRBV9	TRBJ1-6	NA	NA	CASSVGIRGISPLHF	TGTGCCAGCAGCGTAGGAATCAGGGGCATTTCACCCCTCCACTTT
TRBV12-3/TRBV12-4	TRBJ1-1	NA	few	CASSLVTGALTNTEAFF	TGTGCCAGCAGTTTAGTTACAGGCGCACTTACGAACACTGAAGCTTTCTTT
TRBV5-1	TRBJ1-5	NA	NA	CASSPSGLNQPQHF	TGCGCCAGCAGCCCTTCGGGGCTTAATCAGCCCCAGCATTTT
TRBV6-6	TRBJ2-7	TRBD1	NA	CASKPPGGQGKVSQYF	TGTGCCAGCAAGCCACCTGGGGGACAGGGGAAAGTGTCGCAGTACTTC
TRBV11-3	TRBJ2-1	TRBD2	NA	CASSSSGRAWNEQFF	TGTGCCAGCAGCTCCAGCGGGAGGGCCTGGAATGAGCAGTTCTTC
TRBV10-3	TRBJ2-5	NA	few	CAISESNSQETQYF	TGTGCCATCAGTGAGTCGAACAGTCAAGAGACCCAGTACTTC
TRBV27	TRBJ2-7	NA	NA	CASSLRGAGYEQYF	TGTGCCAGCAGTTTACGGGGGGCCGGTTACGAGCAGTACTTC
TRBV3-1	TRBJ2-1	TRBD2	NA	CASSQGLATSLGNEQFF	TGTGCCAGCAGCCAAGGGTTAGCGACTAGCCTCGGTAATGAGCAGTTCTTC
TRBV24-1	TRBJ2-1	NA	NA	CATSDPSWTHNEQFF	TGTGCCACCAGTGATCCCTCGTGGACCCACAATGAGCAGTTCTTC
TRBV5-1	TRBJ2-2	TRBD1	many	CASSTDRGLPGELFF	TGCGCCAGCAGCACGGACAGGGGGCTTCCCGGGGAGCTGTTTTTT
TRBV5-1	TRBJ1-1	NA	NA	CASSLREGTMNTEAFF	TGCGCCAGCAGCTTGCGGGAAGGGACGATGAACACTGAAGCTTTCTTT
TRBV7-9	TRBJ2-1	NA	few	CASSFGVVREQFF	TGTGCCAGCAGCTTTGGAGTGGTGAGGGAGCAGTTCTTC
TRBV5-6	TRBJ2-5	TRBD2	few	CASSRGGTSGIHRETQYF	TGTGCCAGCAGCCGAGGGGGGACTAGCGGGATTCATAGGGAGACCCAGTACTTC